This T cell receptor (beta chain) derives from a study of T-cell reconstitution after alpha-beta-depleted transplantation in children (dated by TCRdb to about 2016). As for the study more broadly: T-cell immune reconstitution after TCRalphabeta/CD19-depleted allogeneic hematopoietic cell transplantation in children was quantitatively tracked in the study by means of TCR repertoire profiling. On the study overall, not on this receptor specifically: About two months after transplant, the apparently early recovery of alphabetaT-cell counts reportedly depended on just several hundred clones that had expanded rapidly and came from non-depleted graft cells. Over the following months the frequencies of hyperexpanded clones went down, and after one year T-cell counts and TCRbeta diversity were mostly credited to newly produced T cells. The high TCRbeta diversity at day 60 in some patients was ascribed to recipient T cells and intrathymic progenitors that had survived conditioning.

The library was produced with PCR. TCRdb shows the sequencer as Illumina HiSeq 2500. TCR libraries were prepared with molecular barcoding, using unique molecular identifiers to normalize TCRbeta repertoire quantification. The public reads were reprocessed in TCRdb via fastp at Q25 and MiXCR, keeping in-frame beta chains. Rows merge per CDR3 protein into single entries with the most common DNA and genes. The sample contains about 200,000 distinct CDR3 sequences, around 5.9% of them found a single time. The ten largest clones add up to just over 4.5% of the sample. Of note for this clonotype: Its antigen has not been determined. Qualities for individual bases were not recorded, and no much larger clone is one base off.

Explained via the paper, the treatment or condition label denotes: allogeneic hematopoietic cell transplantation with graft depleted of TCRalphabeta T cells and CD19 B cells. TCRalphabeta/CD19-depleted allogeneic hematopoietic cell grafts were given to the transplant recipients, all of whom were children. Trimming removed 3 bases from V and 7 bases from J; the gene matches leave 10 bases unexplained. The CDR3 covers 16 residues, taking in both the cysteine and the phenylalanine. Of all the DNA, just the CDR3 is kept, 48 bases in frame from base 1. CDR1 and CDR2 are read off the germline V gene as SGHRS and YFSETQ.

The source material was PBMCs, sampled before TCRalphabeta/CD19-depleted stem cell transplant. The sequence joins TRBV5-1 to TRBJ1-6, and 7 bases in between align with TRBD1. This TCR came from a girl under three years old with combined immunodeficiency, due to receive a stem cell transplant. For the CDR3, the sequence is CASSWGQSLPNSPLHF. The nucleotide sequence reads TGCGCCAGCAGCTGGGGACAGAGTCTACCAAATTCACCCCTCCACTTT.